Shown below are 5 T cell receptor beta chains from a single sample sequenced in a study of cytomegalovirus exposure and HLA in healthy donors. The PCR had 60 Vbeta and 13 Jbeta primers. Here immunoSEQ multiplex PCR was the method, and the copy in TCRdb shows in-frame clones only, minus some. The sample has 120,000 or so clones, 75% to 85% seen once. The source material was PBMCs. Receptors were obtained from a man aged 40-50 years in good health and CMV-seronegative.

Only one count was recorded for this clone. This sequence joins TRBV11-1 and TRBJ2-7; 8 bases are shared with TRBD1. This CDR3 comprises 16 residues. CDR1 and CDR2 (germline): SGHAT, FQDESV (reference sequence). Trimming removed 5 bases from V and 6 bases from J; junction bases left unmatched: 15. The CDR3 DNA follows: TGTGCCAGCAGCCCTCGGGACAGGTCGACGGGCGGCGAGCAGTACTTC. This encodes CASSPRDRSTGGEQYF.

The rearrangement joins TRBV5-6 to TRBJ1-2; 10 nucleotides line up with TRBD1. The CDR3 is made up of 16 amino acids. Germline lookup yields CDR1 SGHDT and CDR2 YYEEEE. Germline trimming cut 2 bases from V and 4 bases from J; bases unmatched to any gene: 8. The CDR3: CASSLRRTGGTYGYTF. The DNA for the CDR3 is TGTGCCAGCAGCTTACGTCGGACAGGGGGGACCTATGGCTACACCTTC.

The chain joins TRBV28 to TRBJ2-5; weak D call: TRBD1 (6 bases). CDR3 length: 13 amino acids. Between the trimmed V and J ends, which lost 10 bases and 3 bases, there was a span of 15 bases. Looked up from germline, CDR1 is MDHEN and CDR2 is SYDVKM. CDR3 protein: CATNRAGEETQYF. The CDR3 nucleotides read TGTGCCACCAACAGGGCAGGGGAAGAGACCCAGTACTTC.

The V gene is TRBV18, the J gene TRBJ2-2; D remains ambiguous. This CDR3 comprises 15 residues. V dropped 2 bases and J dropped 0 bases, with 7 bases sitting between them. Germline CDR1 is KGHSH and CDR2 is LQKENI. The CDR3 DNA reads as TGTGCCAGCTCACCAGCGACACCGAACACCGGGGAGCTGTTTTTT. Translation: CASSPATPNTGELFF.

The chain links TRBV6-5 to TRBJ2-7, with a possible D match to TRBD1 (5 bases). V was cut by 8 bases and J by 9 bases, with 17 bases left in between. Germline V lookup: CDR1 MNHEY, CDR2 SVGAGI. The CDR3 is 12 residues long. The DNA of the CDR3 is TGTGCCAGCGGCCCCACATCAGGGCGGCAGTACTTC. Translation gives CASGPTSGRQYF.